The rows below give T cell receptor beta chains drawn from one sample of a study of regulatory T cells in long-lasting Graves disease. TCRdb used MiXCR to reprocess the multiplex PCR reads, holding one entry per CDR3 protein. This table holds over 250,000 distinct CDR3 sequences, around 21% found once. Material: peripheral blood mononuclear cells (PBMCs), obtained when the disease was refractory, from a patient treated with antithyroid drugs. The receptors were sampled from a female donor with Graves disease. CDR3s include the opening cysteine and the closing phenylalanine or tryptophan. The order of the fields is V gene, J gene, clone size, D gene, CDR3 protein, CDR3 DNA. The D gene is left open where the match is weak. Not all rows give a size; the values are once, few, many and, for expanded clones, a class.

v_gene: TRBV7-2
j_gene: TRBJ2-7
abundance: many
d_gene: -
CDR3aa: CASSSIFSYEQYF
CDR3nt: TGTGCCAGCAGCTCCATATTCTCCTACGAGCAGTACTTC

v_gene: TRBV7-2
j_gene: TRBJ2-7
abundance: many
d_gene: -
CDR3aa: CASSSMKEDGNYEQYF
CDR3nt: TGTGCCAGCAGCTCAATGAAAGAGGACGGAAACTACGAGCAGTACTTC

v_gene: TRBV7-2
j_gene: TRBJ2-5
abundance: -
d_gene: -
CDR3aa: CASSLDGSPQYF
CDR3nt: TGTGCCAGCAGCCTAGACGGCTCCCCCCAGTACTTC

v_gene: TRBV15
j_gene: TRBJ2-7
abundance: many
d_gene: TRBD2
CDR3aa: CATSKPPGVAGAYEQYF
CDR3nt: TGTGCCACCAGCAAACCCCCCGGGGTAGCGGGAGCCTACGAGCAGTACTTC

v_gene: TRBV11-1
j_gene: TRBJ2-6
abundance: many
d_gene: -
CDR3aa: CASSFRGPGANVLTF
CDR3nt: TGTGCCAGCAGCTTCAGGGGTCCTGGGGCCAACGTCCTGACTTTC

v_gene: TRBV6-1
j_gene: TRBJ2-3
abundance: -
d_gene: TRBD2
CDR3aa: CASSDRGDTDTQYF
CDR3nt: TGTGCCAGCAGTGATCGGGGGGACACAGATACGCAGTATTTT

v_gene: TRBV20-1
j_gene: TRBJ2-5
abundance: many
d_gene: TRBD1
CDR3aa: CSARALGQGQETQYF
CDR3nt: TGCAGTGCTAGAGCCCTCGGACAGGGGCAAGAGACCCAGTACTTC

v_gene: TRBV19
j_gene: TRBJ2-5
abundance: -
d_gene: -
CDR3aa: CASNPRGRGETQYF
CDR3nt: TGTGCCAGTAACCCCCGGGGCAGAGGAGAGACCCAGTACTTC

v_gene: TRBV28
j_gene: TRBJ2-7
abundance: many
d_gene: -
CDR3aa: CATTYLDSSYEQYF
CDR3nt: TGTGCCACCACCTACCTGGATAGCTCCTACGAGCAGTACTTC

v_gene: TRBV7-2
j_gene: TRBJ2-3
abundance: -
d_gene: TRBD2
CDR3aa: CASSSPGLAGDTDTQYF
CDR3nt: TGTGCCAGCAGCTCCCCAGGACTAGCGGGAGACACAGATACGCAGTATTTT

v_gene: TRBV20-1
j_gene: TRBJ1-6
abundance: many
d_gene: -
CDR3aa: CSGGKSNSPLHF
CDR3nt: TGCAGTGGGGGGAAATCTAATTCACCCCTCCACTTT

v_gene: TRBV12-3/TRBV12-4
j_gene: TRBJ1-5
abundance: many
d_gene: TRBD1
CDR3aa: CASSARGDRGNQPQHF
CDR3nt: TGTGCCAGCAGTGCCCGAGGGGACAGAGGCAATCAGCCCCAGCATTTT

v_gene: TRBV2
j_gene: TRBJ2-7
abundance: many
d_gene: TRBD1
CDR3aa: CASEQGNYEQYF
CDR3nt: TGTGCCAGCGAACAGGGGAACTACGAGCAGTACTTC

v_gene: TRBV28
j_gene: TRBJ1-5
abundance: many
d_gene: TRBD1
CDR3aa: CASSLTGANQPQHF
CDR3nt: TGTGCCAGCAGTTTGACAGGGGCCAATCAGCCCCAGCATTTT

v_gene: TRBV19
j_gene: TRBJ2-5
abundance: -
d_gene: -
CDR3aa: CASSALLGAQETQYF
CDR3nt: TGTGCCAGTAGTGCCTTACTAGGGGCGCAAGAGACCCAGTACTTC

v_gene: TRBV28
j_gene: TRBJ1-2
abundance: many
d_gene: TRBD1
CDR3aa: CASSDPGQGFRGYTF
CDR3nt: TGTGCCAGCAGTGATCCGGGACAGGGTTTTCGTGGCTACACCTTC

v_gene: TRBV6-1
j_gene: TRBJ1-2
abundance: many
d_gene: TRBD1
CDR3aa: CASSLRDRGGGYTF
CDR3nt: TGTGCCAGCAGCCTCCGGGACAGGGGAGGCGGCTACACCTTC

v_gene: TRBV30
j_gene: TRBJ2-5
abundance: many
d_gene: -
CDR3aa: CAWSVSGETQYF
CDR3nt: TGTGCCTGGAGTGTGTCGGGGGAGACCCAGTACTTC

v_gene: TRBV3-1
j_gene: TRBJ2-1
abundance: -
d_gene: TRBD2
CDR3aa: CASSRSGTYNEQFF
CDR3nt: TGTGCCAGCAGCCGTAGCGGGACCTACAATGAGCAGTTCTTC

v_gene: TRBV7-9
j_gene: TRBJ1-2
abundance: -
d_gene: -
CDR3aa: CASSPGKIYGYTF
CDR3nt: TGTGCCAGCAGCCCCGGGAAAATCTATGGCTACACCTTC

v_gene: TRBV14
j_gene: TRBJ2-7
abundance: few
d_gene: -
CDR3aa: CASSQELEYEQYF
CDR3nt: TGTGCCAGCAGCCAAGAACTGGAATACGAGCAGTACTTC

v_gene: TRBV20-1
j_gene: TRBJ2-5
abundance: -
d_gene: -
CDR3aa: CSAALRQETQYF
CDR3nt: TGCAGTGCTGCACTCCGTCAAGAGACCCAGTACTTC

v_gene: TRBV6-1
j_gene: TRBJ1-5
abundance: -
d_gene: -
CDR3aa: CASSDPLGGSNQPQHF
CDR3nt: TGTGCCAGCAGTGACCCTCTGGGGGGTAGCAATCAGCCCCAGCATTTT

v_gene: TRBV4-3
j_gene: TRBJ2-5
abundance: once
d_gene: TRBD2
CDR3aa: CASSQDRVGAGGPETQYF
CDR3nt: TGCGCCAGCAGCCAAGATAGAGTCGGAGCGGGAGGGCCTGAGACCCAGTACTTC

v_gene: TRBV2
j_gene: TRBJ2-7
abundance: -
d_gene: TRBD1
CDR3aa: CASSLRGPTREQYF
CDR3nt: TGTGCCAGCAGTTTGAGGGGGCCTACGAGGGAGCAGTACTTC

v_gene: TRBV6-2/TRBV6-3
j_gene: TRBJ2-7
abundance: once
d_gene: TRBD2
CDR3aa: CASKYGRGRDEQYF
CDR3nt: TGTGCCAGCAAGTACGGGAGGGGACGGGACGAGCAGTACTTC

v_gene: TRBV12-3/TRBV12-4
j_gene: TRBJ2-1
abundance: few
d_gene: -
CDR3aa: CASKGKWDNEQFF
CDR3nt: TGTGCCAGCAAGGGGAAGTGGGACAATGAGCAGTTCTTC

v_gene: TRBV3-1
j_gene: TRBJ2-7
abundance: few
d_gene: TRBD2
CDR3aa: CASSQALPGLAGATSQEQYF
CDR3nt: TGTGCCAGCAGCCAAGCACTCCCGGGACTAGCGGGAGCGACTTCTCAAGAGCAGTACTTC

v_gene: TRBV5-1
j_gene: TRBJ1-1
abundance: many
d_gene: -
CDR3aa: CASSLALGYTEAFF
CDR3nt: TGTGCCAGCAGCTTGGCCTTGGGCTACACTGAAGCTTTCTTT

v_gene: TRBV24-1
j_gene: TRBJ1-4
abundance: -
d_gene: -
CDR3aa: CATSDSQGDNEKLFF
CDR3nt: TGTGCCACCAGTGATTCCCAGGGAGATAATGAAAAACTGTTTTTT

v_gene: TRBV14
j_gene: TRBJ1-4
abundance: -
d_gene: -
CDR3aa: CASSPRGGRTNEKLFF
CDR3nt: TGTGCCAGCAGCCCCCGGGGAGGGCGGACTAATGAAAAACTGTTTTTT

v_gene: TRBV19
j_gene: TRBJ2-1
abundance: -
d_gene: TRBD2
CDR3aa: CASTGGREIYNEQFF
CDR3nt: TGTGCCAGTACAGGCGGGAGGGAAATCTACAATGAGCAGTTCTTC

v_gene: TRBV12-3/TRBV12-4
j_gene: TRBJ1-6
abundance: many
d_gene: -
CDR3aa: CASTPLTCQTENSPLHF
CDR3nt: TGTGCCAGCACCCCCTTAACCTGCCAAACGGAAAATTCACCCCTCCACTTT

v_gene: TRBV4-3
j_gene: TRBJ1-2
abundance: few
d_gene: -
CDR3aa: CASSQENRDGRPYGYTF
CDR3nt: TGCGCCAGCAGCCAAGAAAATAGGGACGGCCGGCCCTATGGCTACACCTTC

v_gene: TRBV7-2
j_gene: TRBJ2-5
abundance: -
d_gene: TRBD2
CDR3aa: CASSLFAAGEIGTQYF
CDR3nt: TGTGCCAGCAGCTTATTTGCTGCGGGAGAGATTGGGACCCAGTACTTC

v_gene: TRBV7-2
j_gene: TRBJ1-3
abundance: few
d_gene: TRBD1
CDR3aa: CASSPDQGEAGNTIYF
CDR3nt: TGTGCCAGCAGCCCGGATCAGGGGGAGGCTGGAAACACCATATATTTT

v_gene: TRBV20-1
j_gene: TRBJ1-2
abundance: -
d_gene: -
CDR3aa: CSASSLNYGYTF
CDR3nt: TGCAGTGCTAGTAGCCTCAACTATGGCTACACCTTC

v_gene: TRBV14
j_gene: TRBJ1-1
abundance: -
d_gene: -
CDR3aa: CASSVGAEAFF
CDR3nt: TGTGCCAGCAGTGTGGGCGCTGAAGCTTTCTTT

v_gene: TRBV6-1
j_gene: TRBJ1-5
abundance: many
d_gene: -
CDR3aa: CASSEADRAGSQPQHF
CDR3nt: TGTGCCAGCAGTGAAGCGGACCGAGCAGGTTCGCAGCCCCAGCATTTT